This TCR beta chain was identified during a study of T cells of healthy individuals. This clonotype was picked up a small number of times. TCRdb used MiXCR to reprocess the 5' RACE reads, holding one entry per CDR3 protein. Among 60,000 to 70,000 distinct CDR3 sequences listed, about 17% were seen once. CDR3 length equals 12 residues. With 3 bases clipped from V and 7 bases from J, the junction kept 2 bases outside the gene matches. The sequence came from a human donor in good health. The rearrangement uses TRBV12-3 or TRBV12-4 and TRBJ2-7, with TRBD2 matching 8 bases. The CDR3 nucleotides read TGTGCCAGCAGTTTCAGCGGGAGTGAGCAGTACTTC. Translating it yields CASSFSGSEQYF.